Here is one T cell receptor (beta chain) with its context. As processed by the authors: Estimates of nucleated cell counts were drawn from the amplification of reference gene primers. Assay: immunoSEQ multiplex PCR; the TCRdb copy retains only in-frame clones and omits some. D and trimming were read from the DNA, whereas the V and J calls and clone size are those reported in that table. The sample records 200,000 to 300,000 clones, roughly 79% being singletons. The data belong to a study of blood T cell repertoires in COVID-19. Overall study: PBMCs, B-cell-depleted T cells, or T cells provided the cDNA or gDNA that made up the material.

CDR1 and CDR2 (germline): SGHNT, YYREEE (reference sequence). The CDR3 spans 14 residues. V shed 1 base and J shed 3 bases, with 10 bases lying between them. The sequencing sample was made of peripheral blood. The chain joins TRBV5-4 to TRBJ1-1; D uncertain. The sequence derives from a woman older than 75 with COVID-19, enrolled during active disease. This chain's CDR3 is CASSLPGLDTEAFF. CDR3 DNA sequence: TGTGCCAGCAGCTTGCCGGGTCTGGACACTGAAGCTTTCTTT.